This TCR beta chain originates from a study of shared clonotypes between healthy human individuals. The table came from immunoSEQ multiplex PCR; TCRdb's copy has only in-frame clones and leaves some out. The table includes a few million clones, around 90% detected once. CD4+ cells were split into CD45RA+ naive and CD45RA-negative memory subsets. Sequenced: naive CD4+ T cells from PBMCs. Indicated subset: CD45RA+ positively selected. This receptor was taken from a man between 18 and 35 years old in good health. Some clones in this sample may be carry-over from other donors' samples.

The CDR3 coding sequence is TGTGCCAGCAGCTCGACCCGACAGGGAACCTACAATGAGCAGTTCTTC. Translated, it gives CASSSTRQGTYNEQFF. J is TRBJ2-1 and V is TRBV28; 7 bases map to TRBD1. Germline assignment: CDR1 MDHEN and CDR2 SYDVKM. The CDR3 runs to 16 residues. Trimming cost V 6 bases and J 2 bases; bases outside gene matches: 10.